The 20 T cell receptor beta chains in this list originate from one sample, sequenced in a study of brain metastases from non-small cell lung cancer. Repertoires were generated with immunoSEQ multiplex PCR, while TCRdb's copy carries only in-frame clones and drops some. Of over a thousand clones detected, about 83% appear once; the ten largest clones hold 9.5% to 15%. Sequenced: tissue from a brain metastasis. The receptors originated from a donor aged 40 or older with non-small cell lung cancer.

This clone was observed a few times. The chain carries TRBV28 and TRBJ1-5, with D uncertain. In germline, CDR1 is MDHEN, CDR2 SYDVKM. Trimming cost V 2 bases and J 7 bases, with 12 bases left between them. The CDR3 consists of 14 residues. This chain's CDR3 is CASSLGRVVQPQHF. As DNA, the CDR3 is TGTGCCAGCAGTTTAGGGAGGGTAGTACAGCCCCAGCATTTT. Together with reference TRBV28 and TRBJ1-5, the CDR3 gives the full variable domain: DVKVTQSSRYLVKRTGEKVFLECVQDMDHENMFWYRQDPGLGLRLIYFSYDVKMKEKGDIPEGYSVSREKKERFSLILESASTNQTSMYLCASSLGRVVQPQHFGDGTRLSIL.

The chain couples TRBV28 to TRBJ2-7; 12 nucleotides line up with TRBD1. Germline V lookup: CDR1 MDHEN, CDR2 SYDVKM. Trimming took 7 bases from V and 3 from J; bases not matched to a gene: 10. CDR3 length: 16 residues. CDR3 sequence: CASTPYGTGGFYEQYF. The CDR3 nucleotides read TGTGCCAGCACTCCTTACGGGACAGGGGGCTTCTACGAGCAGTACTTC.

This sequence joins TRBV19 and TRBJ1-1; 10 bases align to TRBD1. Per germline, CDR1 LNHDA and CDR2 SQIVND (reference sequence). The CDR3 totals 14 residues. V was clipped by 7 bases and J by 1 base; unmatched bases: 3. In DNA, the CDR3 is TGTGCCAGTATGGGGACAGGGGAGAACACTGAAGCTTTCTTT. Its protein product is CASMGTGENTEAFF. Full variable domain (remainder filled in from reference TRBV19 and TRBJ1-1): DGGITQSPKYLFRKEGQNVTLSCEQNLNHDAMYWYRQDPGQGLRLIYYSQIVNDFQKGDIAEGYSVSREKKESFPLTVTSAQKNPTAFYLCASMGTGENTEAFFGQGTRLTVV.

Only one count was recorded for this clone. The chain has TRBV5-1 and TRBJ2-3; D unclear. V lost 4 bases and J lost 6, with 6 bases in between. CDR1 and CDR2 (germline): SGHRS, YFSETQ. The CDR3 has 11 amino acids. In DNA form, the CDR3 reads TGCGCCAGCAGCATAGGGGATACGCAGTATTTT. Translating gives CASSIGDTQYF.

The chain links TRBV5-1 to TRBJ1-1; tentatively, D is TRBD1 (5 bases). V lost 4 bases and J lost 0, with 16 bases in between. The germline gives CDR1 SGHRS, CDR2 YFSETQ. The CDR3 is 16 residues long. The CDR3 loop is CASSVGTTGMNTEAFF. The CDR3 nucleotides are TGCGCCAGCAGCGTTGGGACGACGGGTATGAACACTGAAGCTTTCTTT.

The chain has TRBV21-1 and TRBJ2-7; the table's D call, TRBD1, has no DNA check behind it. TRBV21-1 is a pseudogene segment. This CDR3 has 14 amino acids. The CDR3 bases are TGTGCCAGCAGCAAATTTGGCCGTACCTACGAGCAGTACTTC. Its protein is CASSKFGRTYEQYF.

V and J are TRBV7-8 and TRBJ2-2, with a tentative D call TRBD1 (5 bases). The CDR3 has 13 residues. V lost 8 bases to trimming and J lost 5 bases, with 12 bases between them. CDR1 is SGHVS and CDR2 is FQNEAQ in the germline V gene. The DNA of the CDR3 is TGTGCCAGCGGGTCAGGGTTTACCGGGGAGCTGTTTTTT. It yields the protein CASGSGFTGELFF.

The chain joins TRBV11-1 to TRBJ2-7; possible D gene TRBD1, 5 bases. V was pared by 3 bases and J by 1 base, with 16 bases between. The CDR3 spans 16 residues. Germline CDR1 and CDR2: SGHAT and FQDESV (reference sequence). The CDR3 is CASSFTGDQISYEQYF. Here the CDR3 DNA reads TGTGCCAGCAGCTTCACAGGAGACCAGATATCCTACGAGCAGTACTTC.

This clone qualifies as large. The chain employs TRBV6-1 and TRBJ2-3, with D possibly being TRBD2 (6 bases). Germline CDR1 MNHNS, CDR2 SASEGT. The CDR3 is 15 amino acids. Trimming took off 3 bases at V and 0 bases at J, with 10 bases between the two ends. In nucleotides, the CDR3 is TGTGCCAGCAGTGATTGGGCGGGGAGCACAGATACGCAGTATTTT. Translated: CASSDWAGSTDTQYF.

The chain recombines TRBV4-1 with TRBJ1-6; D call uncertain. The CDR3 has 15 amino acids. Per germline, CDR1 MGHRA and CDR2 YSYEKL. Trimming cost V 0 bases and J 11 bases, with 14 bases left between them. The CDR3 DNA reads TGCGCCAGCAGCCAAGATTTCTCAGGACGAGCACCCCTCCACTTT. It specifies CASSQDFSGRAPLHF.

This clone has only a few counts. This chain connects TRBV27 to TRBJ1-1; D not resolved. Germline CDR1 reads MNHEY; CDR2 reads SMNVEV (reference sequence). V dropped 3 bases and J dropped 1 base, with 6 bases sitting between them. The CDR3 totals 13 residues. For the CDR3, the DNA is TGTGCCAGCAGTTTGGGCAAGAACACTGAAGCTTTCTTT. Amino acids: CASSLGKNTEAFF.

This chain joins TRBV19 and TRBJ2-1, with TRBD2 matching 10 bases. Per the germline V gene, CDR1 is LNHDA and CDR2 is SQIVND (reference sequence). The ends lost 5 bases at V and 3 bases at J; junction bases unmatched: 4. The CDR3 totals 15 residues. Here the CDR3 reads CASSWTSGDYNEQFF. The CDR3 region has the DNA TGTGCCAGTAGTTGGACTAGCGGAGACTACAATGAGCAGTTCTTC.

This sequence joins TRBV2 and TRBJ2-1; TRBD2 matches 11 bases. The CDR3 loop spans 15 amino acids. The germline V gene encodes CDR1 SNHLY and CDR2 FYNNEI. The V segment lost 6 bases and the J segment 6 bases; nucleotides outside the gene matches: 7. The CDR3 DNA is TGTGCCAGCAGGCGTAGCGGGGGGGCGGGCAATGAGCAGTTCTTC. This encodes CASRRSGGAGNEQFF.

This clone turned up a few times. Other nucleotide sequences from this sample produce the same CDR3. The chain has TRBV6-1 and TRBJ1-2; tentatively, D is TRBD1 (6 bases). The CDR3 is 15 amino acids. CDR1 and CDR2 (germline): MNHNS, SASEGT. V lost 2 bases and J 8 bases, leaving 18 bases between the germline ends. The CDR3 nucleotides read TGTGCCAGCAGTGAAATGTCAGGGGAAGGCTACGGCTACACCTTC. It yields the protein CASSEMSGEGYGYTF.

The gene calls are TRBV5-6 and TRBJ2-1; D possibly matches TRBD1 or TRBD2 (7 bases each). The germline V gene encodes CDR1 SGHDT and CDR2 YYEEEE. Trimming stripped 0 bases from V and 3 bases from J, with 13 bases between. This CDR3 spans 16 amino acids. CDR3 amino acids: CASSLAQGGNYNEQFF. The DNA for the CDR3 is TGTGCCAGCAGCTTGGCCCAGGGGGGGAACTACAATGAGCAGTTCTTC.

This chain uses TRBV29-1 with TRBJ2-2; D uncertain. V gave up 2 bases and J gave up 7 bases, with 8 bases separating them. CDR3 length: 12 residues. Germline CDR1 is SQVTM and CDR2 is ANQGSEA. In nucleotides, the CDR3 is TGCAGCGTTGAAAAGGTGGACGGGGAGCTGTTTTTT. Residues: CSVEKVDGELFF.

The rearrangement uses TRBV7-2 and TRBJ1-2, with a weak D call TRBD1 (5 bases). Germline assignment: CDR1 SGHTA and CDR2 FQGNSA. The CDR3 loop spans 15 amino acids. Trimming took 5 bases from V and 4 from J, leaving 17 bases between them. The CDR3 is CASSPGALGAYGYTF. For the CDR3, the DNA is TGTGCCAGCAGCCCCGGGGCCCTCGGCGCCTATGGCTACACCTTC. Looking up the rest from reference TRBV7-2 and TRBJ1-2 gives the full variable domain: GAGVSQSPSNKVTEKGKDVELRCDPISGHTALYWYRQSLGQGLEFLIYFQGNSAPDKSGLPSDRFSAERTGGSVSTLTIQRTQQEDSAVYLCASSPGALGAYGYTFGSGTRLTVV.

The CDR3 DNA follows: TGTGCCAGCAGACCGACTAGCGATACAGATACGCAGTATTTT. Protein sequence: CASRPTSDTDTQYF. V usage is TRBV7-9 and J usage is TRBJ2-3; the match to TRBD2 covers 8 bases. Germline trimming cut 6 bases from V and 3 bases from J; bases unmatched to any gene: 5. The CDR3 is 14 amino acids. Germline CDR1 and CDR2: SEHNR and FQNEAQ (reference sequence).

This clone occurred a few times. The CDR3: CASSPQQVGNTIYF. The CDR3 DNA reads TGCGCCAGCAGCCCGCAACAGGTTGGAAACACCATATATTTT. V usage is TRBV4-1 and J usage is TRBJ1-3, with D perhaps matching TRBD1 (5 bases). Germline V gene data show CDR1 as MGHRA and CDR2 as YSYEKL. The V end lost 4 bases, the J end lost 3 bases, and 10 bases lay between the germline ends. The CDR3 covers 14 residues.

This chain uses TRBV6-4 with TRBJ2-5, with 8 bases matching TRBD1. The germline CDR1 and CDR2 sequences are MRHNA and SNTAGT. There are 15 residues in the CDR3. V lost 2 bases, J lost 1 base, and 3 bases stayed unmatched. CDR3 nucleotide sequence: TGTGCCAGCAGTGACCAAGACAGGGGCCAAGAGACCCAGTACTTC. This gives the protein CASSDQDRGQETQYF.